This T cell receptor beta chain was obtained from a study of T cell repertoires in cytomegalovirus infection. TCRdb re-analysed the reads in MiXCR, keeping a single row per CDR3 protein. The sample comprises about 740,000 distinct CDR3 sequences, 35% of which are singletons, and under 3% rests with the top ten. Trimming removed 4 bases from V and 7 bases from J; junction bases left unmatched: 6. There are 14 residues in the CDR3. The J gene is TRBJ2-3, the V gene TRBV12-3 or TRBV12-4; 9 positions match TRBD2. The sequenced sample was PBMCs. The origin of this receptor is a human donor in good health (CMV status not recorded). Some clones in this sample may be carry-over from other donors' samples. The CDR3, as DNA: TGTGCCAGCAGTTGGGCGGGAGGGCCGAATACGCAGTATTTT. Translated, it gives CASSWAGGPNTQYF.